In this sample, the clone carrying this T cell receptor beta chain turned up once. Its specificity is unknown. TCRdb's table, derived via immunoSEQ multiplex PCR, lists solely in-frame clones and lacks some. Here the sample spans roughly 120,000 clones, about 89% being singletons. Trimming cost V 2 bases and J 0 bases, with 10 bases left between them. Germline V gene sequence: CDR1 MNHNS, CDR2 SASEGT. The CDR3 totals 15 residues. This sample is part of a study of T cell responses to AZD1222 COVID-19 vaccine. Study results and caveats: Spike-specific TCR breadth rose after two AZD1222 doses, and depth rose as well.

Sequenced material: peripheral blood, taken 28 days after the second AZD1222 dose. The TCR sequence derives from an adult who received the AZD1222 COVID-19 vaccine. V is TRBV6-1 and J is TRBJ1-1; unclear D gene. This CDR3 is CASSENWGMNTEAFF. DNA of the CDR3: TGTGCCAGCAGTGAAAATTGGGGAATGAACACTGAAGCTTTCTTT.